The 18 T cell receptor beta chains reported below all come from one sample, sequenced in a study of tumor-infiltrating lymphocytes in primary liver carcinoma. TCR beta cDNA was prepared out of 500 ng total RNA by means of a constant-region primer. Three nested multiplex PCR rounds, a slightly modified ARM-PCR method, built the TCR beta libraries. The study ran its first two PCR rounds for 9 to 10 cycles each, using TRBV1-TRBV30 forward primers and a C-beta reverse primer. TCRdb passed the multiplex PCR reads through MiXCR, listing each CDR3 protein once. The top ten clones hold about 30% of a sample with about 30,000 distinct CDR3 sequences, roughly two thirds of them seen once. Co-extraction of both nucleic acids (RNA and DNA) used roughly 18-34 mg of unsorted bulk tissue. The source material was liver tumor tissue from sampling region 3. The subset here: tumor region T3, left-lateral pole. Receptor source: a woman aged 25 to 45 with primary liver carcinoma and hepatitis B virus infection.

This chain connects TRBV6-5 to TRBJ2-1; 7 bases agree with TRBD1. V lost 4 bases and J lost 6; bases outside the gene matches: 9. The CDR3 loop spans 15 amino acids. CDR1 and CDR2 (germline): MNHEY, SVGAGI. CDR3 coding DNA: TGTGCCAGCAGTTCCGACAGGGTAACGGGCAATGAGCAGTTCTTC. Translated, it gives CASSSDRVTGNEQFF.

Turning to this clonotype: One junction end disagrees with the germline gene, perhaps due to a read error. The DNA of the CDR3 is TGTGCCAGCAGCACAAGAAGAGGGGGCGCGGAAGAGACCCAGTATTTC. Translation gives CASSTRRGGAEETQYF. The chain links TRBV11-2 to TRBJ2-5, with 7 positions matching TRBD1. Germline lookup yields CDR1 SGHAT and CDR2 FQNNGV. This CDR3 is built from 16 residues.

On this clonotype itself: A much bigger clone sits one base away, suggesting this may be a read error. CDR3 nucleotide sequence: TGTGCCAGCATGACGGGGGACGGGGTGGGCGAGCAGTACTTC. As protein: CASMTGDGVGEQYF. This chain joins TRBV6-6 and TRBJ2-7; tentatively, D is TRBD2 (6 bases). Germline V gene lookup returns CDR1 MNHNY and CDR2 SVGAGI (reference sequence). The CDR3 runs to 14 residues. V lost 7 bases and J lost 6, with 19 bases in between.

Note on this clonotype: One end of the junction varies from germline; a read error may be responsible. The J gene is TRBJ2-1, the V gene TRBV4-3; weak D call: TRBD2 (5 bases). CDR3 length: 16 residues. Germline CDR1 and CDR2: LGHNA and YSLEER. The CDR3 loop reads CASSQDPGNSYNEQFF. The CDR3 DNA reads as TGTGCCAGCAGCCAAGATCCGGGAAACTCCTACAATGAGCAGTTCTTC.

In the case of this clonotype: A junction boundary mismatches the germline segment, possibly from a read error. The genes are TRBV6-5 and TRBJ2-1; 10 bases fit TRBD2. Germline V gives CDR1 MNHEY, CDR2 SVGAGI. The CDR3 sequence is 13 residues long. In DNA, the CDR3 is TGTGTCAGCAGGACTAGCGGATACAATGAACAGTTCTTC. Translation: CVSRTSGYNEQFF.

Points on this clonotype: At one end the junction does not follow the germline gene, possibly because of a read error. This chain connects TRBV5-6 to TRBJ1-6; unclear D gene. The CDR3 is 14 amino acids. In germline, CDR1 is SGHDT, CDR2 YYEEEE. This chain's CDR3 is CASNLLALGSPLHF. Here the CDR3 DNA reads TGTGCCAGCAACTTGTTAGCACTGGGATCACCCCTCCACTTT.

Within the sample, this clonotype is medium-sized. The chain has TRBV11-3 and TRBJ2-7; 11 bases align to TRBD1. Trimming took 1 base from V and 6 from J; bases not matched to a gene: 5. Per the germline V gene, CDR1 is SGHNT and CDR2 is YENEEA. The CDR3 is made up of 15 amino acids. The CDR3 region has the DNA TGTGCCAGCAGCTTAGGGACAGGGGGCTCCCTCGAGCAGTACTTC. This sequence encodes CASSLGTGGSLEQYF.

There are many counts of this clonotype. One junction end does not reproduce the germline sequence, and a read error may be involved. This chain connects TRBV11-1 to TRBJ2-2, with D maybe TRBD2 (5 bases). CDR3 length equals 17 residues. CDR1 is SGHAT, CDR2 FQDESV, per germline (reference sequence). The CDR3 region has the DNA TGTGCCAGCAGCGCCCGGCCATTCCTAGTTAACACCGGGGAGCAGTTTTTT. Its protein is CASSARPFLVNTGEQFF. Looking up the rest from reference TRBV11-1 and TRBJ2-2 gives the full variable domain: EAEVAQSPRYKITEKSQAVAFWCDPISGHATLYWYRQILGQGPELLVQFQDESVVDDSQLPKDRFSAERLKGVDSTLKIQPAELGDSAMYLCASSARPFLVNTGEQFFGEGSRLTVL.

This clonotype is a singleton in its sample. At one of its ends the junction is not consistent with the germline gene, which may arise from a read error. This chain joins TRBV4-3 and TRBJ2-7, with D perhaps TRBD1 or TRBD2 (6 bases each). Germline CDR1 is LGHNA and CDR2 is YSLEER. The CDR3 is made up of 18 amino acids. The CDR3 coding sequence is TGCGTCAGCAGCCAAACTGTGAAGGGGGGTCACATTAGCTACGAGCAGTACTTC. Translated: CVSSQTVKGGHISYEQYF.

With respect to this clonotype: One base away lies a much larger clone, so this may be a sequencing read error. V and J are TRBV11-3 and TRBJ2-3, with 7 bases identical to TRBD1. CDR1 SGHNT and CDR2 YENEEA come from the germline V gene. The CDR3 covers 18 residues. The V and J ends lost 5 bases and 0 bases, in that order; junction bases with no gene match: 14. CDR3: CASSQRSGTVISTDTQYF. In DNA, the CDR3 is TGTGCCAGCAGCCAGCGGTCCGGGACAGTGATTAGCACAGATACGCAGTATTTT.

By share, this clonotype ranks as large (0.1 to 1%). The chain couples TRBV4-3 to TRBJ1-2, with no clear D. The V end lost 5 bases, the J end lost 4 bases, and 14 bases lay between the germline ends. Germline V gene sequence: CDR1 LGHNA, CDR2 YSLEER. The CDR3 runs 14 residues. This CDR3 is CASSAELEIYGYTF. DNA of the CDR3: TGCGCCAGCAGCGCTGAGTTGGAGATCTATGGCTACACCTTC.

Comment on this clonotype: An end of the junction does not agree with germline; a read error may underlie this. The rearrangement links TRBV30 to TRBJ2-7, with a possible D match to TRBD1 (5 bases). There are 14 residues in the CDR3. The germline V gene encodes CDR1 GTSNPN and CDR2 SVGIG (reference sequence). CDR3 region: CTWIRMGPPYEQYF. The DNA of the CDR3 is TGTACCTGGATCAGGATGGGGCCCCCCTACGAGCAGTACTTC.

Of note for this clonotype: The junction departs from the called germline gene at one end, perhaps through a read error. The chain employs TRBV11-2 and TRBJ2-1; the D is unclear. In germline, CDR1 is SGHAT, CDR2 FQNNGV. The CDR3 consists of 13 residues. The CDR3 bases are TGTGCCAACAGCTTATCGGTTATGAATGAGAAGTTCTTC. This sequence encodes CANSLSVMNEKFF.

The V and J genes are TRBV29-1 and TRBJ2-1; 9 nucleotides line up with TRBD2. Germline lookup yields CDR1 SQVTM and CDR2 ANQGSEA. This CDR3 comprises 17 residues. V shed 6 bases, J shed 12 bases, and the junction held 24 bases outside the gene matches. The CDR3 protein is CSVHLASGTSRMSAQFF. CDR3 coding DNA: TGCAGCGTCCACCTGGCTAGCGGGACGTCCCGGATGAGTGCGCAGTTCTTC.

This clonotype was found a few times. V gene TRBV11-1 combines with J gene TRBJ2-7; no definite D call. V lost 11 bases, J lost 6 bases, and 20 bases lay in between. This CDR3 spans 13 amino acids. CDR1 and CDR2 (germline): SGHAT, FQDESV (reference sequence). The DNA of the CDR3 is TGTGCCTGCACCTTAGGATACCTCCGCGAGCAGTACGTC. Residues: CACTLGYLREQYV.

On this clonotype itself: One junction end disagrees with the germline gene, perhaps due to a read error. CDR3 coding DNA: TGTGCCAGCAGCTTCTCACTAGCTGACACCAGGGAGATGTTTTTT. It is translated as CASSFSLADTREMFF. J is TRBJ2-2 and V is TRBV7-9; D is possibly TRBD2 (6 bases). The CDR3 length is 15 residues. Germline CDR1 reads SEHNR; CDR2 reads FQNEAQ (reference sequence).

The rearrangement uses TRBV11-2 and TRBJ2-1; no definite D call. V was clipped by 0 bases and J by 5 bases, with 8 bases between them. The CDR3 totals 14 residues. From germline, CDR1 is SGHAT and CDR2 FQNNGV. The CDR3 here is CASSLDGNHNEQFF. The CDR3 DNA is TGTGCCAGCAGCTTAGATGGGAACCACAATGAGCAGTTCTTC.

This chain joins TRBV5-5 and TRBJ2-3; 10 positions agree with TRBD2. The CDR3 covers 15 residues. The trim removed 2 bases at V and 11 bases at J, leaving 11 bases unmatched. Germline V gene lookup returns CDR1 SGHKS and CDR2 YYEKEE (reference sequence). CDR3 coding DNA: TGTGCCAGCAGCTTTACTAGCGGGATAACAAATAAGCAGTATTTT. Its translation is CASSFTSGITNKQYF. Full variable domain (rest looked up from reference TRBV5-5 and TRBJ2-3): DAGVTQSPTHLIKTRGQQVTLRCSPISGHKSVSWYQQVLGQGPQFIFQYYEKEERGRGNFPDRFSARQFPNYSSELNVNALLLGDSALYLCASSFTSGITNKQYFGPGTRLTVL.